The clone carrying this TCR beta chain occurred a few times. As yet, its antigen is unknown. The data are from a study of cytomegalovirus exposure and HLA in healthy donors. For the study at large: Around 180 million T cells yielded some 120 million unique TCR beta sequences in earlier analysis.

Trimming at V came to 3 bases and at J to 3 bases, leaving 10 bases not matched to a gene. The length of the CDR3 is 19 residues. The germline CDR1 and CDR2 sequences are SGHRS and YFSETQ. General study findings and limits: A cluster of highly shared sequence variants was likely a sequencing artifact. A later analysis reportedly found that, within productive TCRs, an Asian-associated ancestry cluster had fewer N-insertions than the mean observed across the approximately 700 donors. Equally common other TCR beta chains were less clonally expanded than HLA-associated ones, a later analysis found.

It was with 60 Vbeta and 13 Jbeta primers that the PCR ran. Measured with immunoSEQ multiplex PCR; TCRdb has only the in-frame clones, and not every one. Among about 190,000 clones listed, roughly 73% were seen once. The origin of this receptor is a woman aged 25-40 years in good health and CMV-seronegative. Sequencing used PBMCs. The J gene is TRBJ2-6, the V gene TRBV5-1; 12 bases map to TRBD1. The CDR3 protein is CASSWGTGGVAFGANVLTF. DNA of the CDR3: TGCGCCAGCAGCTGGGGGACAGGGGGCGTCGCTTTTGGGGCCAACGTCCTGACTTTC.